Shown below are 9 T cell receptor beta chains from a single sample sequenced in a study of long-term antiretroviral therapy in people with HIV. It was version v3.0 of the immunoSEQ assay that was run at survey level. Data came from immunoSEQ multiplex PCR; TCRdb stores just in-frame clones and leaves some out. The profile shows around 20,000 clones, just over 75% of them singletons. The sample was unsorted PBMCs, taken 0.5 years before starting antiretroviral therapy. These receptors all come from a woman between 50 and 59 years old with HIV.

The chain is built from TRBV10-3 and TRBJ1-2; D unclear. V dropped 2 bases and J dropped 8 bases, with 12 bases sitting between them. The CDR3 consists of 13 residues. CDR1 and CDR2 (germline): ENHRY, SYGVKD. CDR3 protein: CAISEEGGRGYTF. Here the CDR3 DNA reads TGTGCCATCAGTGAGGAGGGAGGGAGAGGCTACACCTTC.

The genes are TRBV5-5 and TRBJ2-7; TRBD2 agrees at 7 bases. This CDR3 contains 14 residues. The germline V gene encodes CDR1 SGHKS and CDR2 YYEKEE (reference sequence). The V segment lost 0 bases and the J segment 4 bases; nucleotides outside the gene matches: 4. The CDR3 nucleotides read TGTGCCAGCAGCTTGGTCCCGGGGGGATACGAGCAGTACGTC. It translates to CASSLVPGGYEQYV.

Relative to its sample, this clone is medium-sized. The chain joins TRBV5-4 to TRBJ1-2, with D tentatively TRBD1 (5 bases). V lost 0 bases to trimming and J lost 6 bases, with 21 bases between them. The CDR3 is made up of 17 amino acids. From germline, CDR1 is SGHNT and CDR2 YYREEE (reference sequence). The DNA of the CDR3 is TGTGCCAGCAGCTTGGCCGACTCCGGGGACCGTTACGATGGCTACACCTTC. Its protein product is CASSLADSGDRYDGYTF. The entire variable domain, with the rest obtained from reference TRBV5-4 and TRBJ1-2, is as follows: ETGVTQSPTHLIKTRGQQVTLRCSSQSGHNTVSWYQQALGQGPQFIFQYYREEENGRGNFPPRFSGLQFPNYSSELNVNALELDDSALYLCASSLADSGDRYDGYTFGSGTRLTVV.

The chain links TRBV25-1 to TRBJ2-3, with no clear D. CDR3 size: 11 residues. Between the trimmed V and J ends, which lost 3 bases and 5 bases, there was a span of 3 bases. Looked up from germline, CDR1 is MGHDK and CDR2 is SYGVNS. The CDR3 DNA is TGTGCCAGCAGTGAGGGAGATACGCAGTATTTT. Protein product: CASSEGDTQYF.

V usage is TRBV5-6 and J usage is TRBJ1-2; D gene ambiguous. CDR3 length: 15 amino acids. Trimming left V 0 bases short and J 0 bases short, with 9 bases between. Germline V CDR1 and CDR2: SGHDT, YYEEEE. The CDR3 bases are TGTGCCAGCAGCTTGGTAGGCAGACCTAACTATGGCTACACCTTC. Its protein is CASSLVGRPNYGYTF.

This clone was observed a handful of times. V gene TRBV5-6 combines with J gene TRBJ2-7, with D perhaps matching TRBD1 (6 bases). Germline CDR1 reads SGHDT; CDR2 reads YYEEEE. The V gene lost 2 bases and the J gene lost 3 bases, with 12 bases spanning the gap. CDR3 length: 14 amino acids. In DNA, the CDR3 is TGTGCCAGCAGCTTCAAATTACAGGGCTACGAGCAGTACGTC. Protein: CASSFKLQGYEQYV.

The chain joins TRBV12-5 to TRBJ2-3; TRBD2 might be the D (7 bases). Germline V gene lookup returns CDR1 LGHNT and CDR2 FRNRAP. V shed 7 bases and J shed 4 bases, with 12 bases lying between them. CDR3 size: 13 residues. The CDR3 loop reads CASVGGGADTQYF. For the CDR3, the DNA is TGTGCTAGTGTGGGGGGGGGCGCAGATACGCAGTATTTT.

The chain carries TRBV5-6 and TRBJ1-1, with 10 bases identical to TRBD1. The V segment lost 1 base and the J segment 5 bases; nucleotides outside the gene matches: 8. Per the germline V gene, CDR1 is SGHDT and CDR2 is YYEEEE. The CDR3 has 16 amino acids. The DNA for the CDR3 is TGTGCCAGCAGCTTGCTACGGGACAGGGGAAAGACTGAAGCTTTCTTT. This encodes CASSLLRDRGKTEAFF. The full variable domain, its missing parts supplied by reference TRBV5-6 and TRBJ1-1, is DAGVTQSPTHLIKTRGQQVTLRCSPKSGHDTVSWYQQALGQGPQFIFQYYEEEERQRGNFPDRFSGHQFPNYSSELNVNALLLGDSALYLCASSLLRDRGKTEAFFGQGTRLTVV.

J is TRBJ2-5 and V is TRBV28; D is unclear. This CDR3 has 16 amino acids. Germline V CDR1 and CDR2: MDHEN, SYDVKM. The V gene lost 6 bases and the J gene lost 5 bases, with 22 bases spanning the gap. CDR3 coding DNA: TGTGCCAGCAGCCGGCCCCACGGCCTAACTTTTGAGACCCAGTACTTC. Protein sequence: CASSRPHGLTFETQYF.